The 32 T cell receptor beta chains listed next were all sequenced from one sample in a study of post-analysis software for immune sequencing data. Whole-study results and caveats: About 5 TRBV segments occurring more often in patients than controls included TRBV5-6, TRBV5-1 and TRBV20-1.

Their antigens are not known. The TCR beta cDNA libraries carried unique molecular identifiers. A single record per CDR3 protein comes from TCRdb applying MiXCR to the PCR reads. The table lists about 820,000 distinct CDR3 sequences, approximately 57% of them singletons. Material: blood. The source of these receptors is a girl aged 10-17 years with multiple sclerosis.

The gene calls are TRBV29-1 and TRBJ2-3; the D is unclear. The CDR3 has 15 amino acids. Germline V lookup: CDR1 SQVTM, CDR2 ANQGSEA. V was pared by 4 bases and J by 2 bases, with 16 bases between. The CDR3 coding sequence is TGCAGCGTTGGGCAGCTTGGAACAGACACAGATACGCAGTATTTT. This sequence encodes CSVGQLGTDTDTQYF.

The J gene is TRBJ2-1, the V gene TRBV10-3, with D possibly TRBD2 on 5 matching bases. The CDR3 contains 16 residues. Trimming pared 6 bases from V and 5 bases from J, leaving 20 bases between. Looked up from germline, CDR1 is ENHRY and CDR2 is SYGVKD. The CDR3 spells CAIRNTGVGGHNEQFF. Written as DNA, the CDR3 is TGTGCCATCAGGAACACGGGCGTCGGCGGGCACAATGAGCAGTTCTTC.

The chain carries TRBV5-1 and TRBJ2-7; D remains ambiguous. The CDR3 is 14 amino acids. CDR1 and CDR2 (germline): SGHRS, YFSETQ. V was shortened by 1 base and J by 3 bases, with 11 bases between the two germline ends. CDR3 nucleotide sequence: TGCGCCAGCAGCTTGTCGGGTACAAACTACGAGCAGTACTTC. Its translation: CASSLSGTNYEQYF.

This chain uses TRBV20-1 with TRBJ2-5; 8 nucleotides agree with TRBD2. The length of the CDR3 is 14 residues. V was pared by 1 base and J by 5 bases, with 6 bases of the junction left unmatched. Germline CDR1 is DFQATT and CDR2 is SNEGSKA (reference sequence). CDR3 sequence: CSARAQRGRETQYF. The CDR3 region has the DNA TGCAGTGCTAGAGCTCAGCGGGGGAGGGAGACCCAGTACTTC.

This chain links TRBV4-1 with TRBJ2-7, with TRBD1 matching 10 bases. V shed 4 bases, J shed 4 bases, and the junction held 7 bases outside the gene matches. Germline V gene sequence: CDR1 MGHRA, CDR2 YSYEKL. The CDR3 spans 15 residues. The CDR3 sequence is CASSPERTGGYEQYF. CDR3 sequence (DNA): TGCGCCAGCAGCCCAGAGAGGACAGGGGGTTACGAGCAGTACTTC.

This clonotype has a handful of counts. This rearrangement joins TRBV6-5 to TRBJ1-6; 8 bases are shared with TRBD1. CDR1 is MNHEY, CDR2 SVGAGI, per germline. The CDR3 runs 15 residues. V lost 4 bases to trimming and J lost 8 bases; unmatched junction nucleotides: 7. The CDR3 region is CASSFNRGKDSPLHF. In DNA, the CDR3 is TGTGCCAGCAGTTTCAACAGGGGGAAGGATTCACCCCTCCACTTT.

V and J are TRBV20-1 and TRBJ1-1; D remains unclear. CDR3 length: 14 amino acids. Looked up from germline, CDR1 is DFQATT and CDR2 is SNEGSKA (reference sequence). The V end lost 1 base, the J end lost 0 bases, and 9 bases lay between the germline ends. The CDR3 DNA reads TGCAGTGCTAGAGTCCCGATCATGAACACTGAAGCTTTCTTT. It translates to CSARVPIMNTEAFF.

The table lists this clonotype with a few counts. J is TRBJ2-7 and V is TRBV7-2; D uncertain. The germline V gene has CDR1 SGHTA and CDR2 FQGNSA. The ends were cut back, 5 bases at V and 0 bases at J, with 11 bases in the middle. The CDR3 extends over 14 amino acids. The chain's CDR3 is CASSRIDRSYEQYF. The DNA of the CDR3 is TGTGCCAGCAGCAGAATCGACCGCTCCTACGAGCAGTACTTC.

The rearrangement links TRBV10-3 to TRBJ2-1; 9 nucleotides align to TRBD2. CDR3 length: 18 amino acids. The germline V gene encodes CDR1 ENHRY and CDR2 SYGVKD. The V gene end was trimmed by 10 bases and the J gene end by 0 bases; junction bases not matched to a gene: 16. The CDR3 spells CATRVGLAGSSSYNEQFF. The CDR3 DNA sequence: TGTGCCACCAGGGTCGGGCTAGCGGGAAGTAGCTCCTACAATGAGCAGTTCTTC.

The V gene is TRBV20-1, the J gene TRBJ1-2; D remains unclear. V was clipped by 1 base and J by 2 bases, with 11 bases between them. Germline CDR1 and CDR2: DFQATT and SNEGSKA (reference sequence). The CDR3 runs 14 residues. Here the CDR3 DNA reads TGCAGTGCTAGAGCGGTTGCAACGAACTATGGCTACACCTTC. Amino acids: CSARAVATNYGYTF.

The chain combines TRBV7-9 with TRBJ2-7; no firm D call. This CDR3 comprises 14 residues. The germline V and J ends were trimmed by 6 bases and 2 bases, with 14 bases remaining between them. CDR1 is SEHNR, CDR2 FQNEAQ, per germline (reference sequence). This chain's CDR3 is CASRHMSEAYEQYF. For the CDR3, the DNA is TGTGCCAGCAGGCACATGTCAGAGGCCTACGAGCAGTACTTC.

The rearrangement links TRBV20-1 to TRBJ2-3; 9 nucleotides line up with TRBD2. The CDR3 is 14 residues long. Trimming cost V 3 bases and J 4 bases; bases outside gene matches: 5. Germline V gene lookup returns CDR1 DFQATT and CDR2 SNEGSKA (reference sequence). The CDR3 nucleotides are TGCAGTGCTAGGATTAGCGGGAGCGCAGATACGCAGTATTTT. It yields the protein CSARISGSADTQYF.

This chain links TRBV7-2 with TRBJ1-2, with 7 positions matching TRBD1. V dropped 4 bases and J dropped 7; count of bases not matched to a gene: 6. In germline, CDR1 is SGHTA, CDR2 FQGNSA. This CDR3 comprises 13 residues. CDR3 sequence (DNA): TGTGCCAGCAGCTCGGAGGGGGCGCGTGGCTACACCTTC. Residues: CASSSEGARGYTF.

The chain carries TRBV2 and TRBJ2-1; D is unclear. Looked up from germline, CDR1 is SNHLY and CDR2 is FYNNEI. The CDR3 length is 13 residues. Trimming cost V 0 bases and J 8 bases, with 8 bases left between them. The CDR3 sequence: CASSEARRDEQFF. CDR3 DNA sequence: TGTGCCAGCAGTGAAGCCCGACGGGATGAGCAGTTCTTC.

This clonotype was seen only a few times. The V gene is TRBV7-8, the J gene TRBJ2-7, with D maybe TRBD1 (6 bases). Trimming cost V 5 bases and J 0 bases, with 20 bases left between them. This CDR3 spans 17 amino acids. Germline-derived CDR1 and CDR2 are SGHVS and FQNEAQ. In nucleotides, the CDR3 is TGTGCCAGCAGCCAGATCGGTTTTGAAGGGGGCTCCTACGAGCAGTACTTC. Residues: CASSQIGFEGGSYEQYF.

This chain connects TRBV9 to TRBJ2-5, with TRBD2 matching over 14 bases. CDR3 length equals 18 residues. After removal of 3 bases from V and 2 bases from J, the junction contained 9 bases not matched to a gene. The germline V gene encodes CDR1 SGDLS and CDR2 YYNGEE. The DNA for the CDR3 is TGTGCCAGCAGCGGTGGACTAGCGGGAGGAATGGAGCAAGAGACCCAGTACTTC. As protein: CASSGGLAGGMEQETQYF.

This clonotype was observed a few times. V and J are TRBV6-5 and TRBJ2-5; 8 bases line up with TRBD1. The J call is doubtful: the DNA matches TRBJ2-7 better. The CDR3 length is 14 residues. CDR1 MNHEY and CDR2 SVGAGI come from the germline V gene. CDR3: CASSRPGQGSEQYF. The CDR3 DNA is TGTGCCAGCAGCAGACCCGGACAGGGAAGCGAGCAGTACTTC.

V usage is TRBV10-2 and J usage is TRBJ1-1; the D gene is possibly TRBD1 (6 bases). Looked up from germline, CDR1 is WSHSY and CDR2 is SAAADI. V gave up 6 bases and J gave up 4 bases, with 15 bases separating them. The CDR3 is 14 residues long. The chain's CDR3 is CASRGGGEGTEAFF. The CDR3 region has the DNA TGCGCCAGCAGGGGCGGGGGCGAAGGCACTGAAGCTTTCTTT.

The chain employs TRBV29-1 and TRBJ1-2, with a weak D call TRBD1 (6 bases). The CDR3 length is 12 residues. Looked up from germline, CDR1 is SQVTM and CDR2 is ANQGSEA. V lost 5 bases and J lost 4, with 11 bases in between. The CDR3 loop is CSVSTGTYGYTF. CDR3 bases: TGCAGCGTTTCTACAGGGACCTATGGCTACACCTTC. Full variable domain (outside the CDR3, taken from reference TRBV29-1 and TRBJ1-2): SAVISQKPSRDICQRGTSLTIQCQVDSQVTMMFWYRQQPGQSLTLIATANQGSEATYESGFVIDKFPISRPNLTFSTLTVSNMSPEDSSIYLCSVSTGTYGYTFGSGTRLTVV.

This clonotype was counted only a few times. The CDR3 here is CSAHREGWYGYTF. CDR3 DNA: TGCAGTGCCCACAGGGAGGGTTGGTATGGCTACACCTTC. This sequence joins TRBV20-1 and TRBJ1-2; possible D gene TRBD1, 6 bases. The germline V gene has CDR1 DFQATT and CDR2 SNEGSKA (reference sequence). This CDR3 region has 13 residues. V was pared by 6 bases and J by 5 bases, with 16 bases between.

The chain joins TRBV12-3 or TRBV12-4 to TRBJ2-1; TRBD2 aligns across 10 bases. This CDR3 has 14 residues. The V gene end was trimmed by 10 bases and the J gene end by 7 bases; junction bases not matched to a gene: 10. CDR3 loop: CATTTSGIDNEQFF. DNA for the CDR3: TGTGCCACCACCACTAGCGGGATTGATAATGAGCAGTTCTTC.

The CDR3: CASSPLADFYNEQFF. CDR3 bases: TGTGCCAGCTCACCACTAGCGGATTTCTACAATGAGCAGTTCTTC. This chain joins TRBV18 and TRBJ2-1; weak D call: TRBD2 (6 bases). Germline values: CDR1 KGHSH, CDR2 LQKENI. The CDR3 contains 15 residues. V lost 1 base to trimming and J lost 3 bases, with 10 bases between them. Supplemented by reference TRBV18 and TRBJ2-1, the full variable domain reads NAGVMQNPRHLVRRRGQEARLRCSPMKGHSHVYWYRQLPEEGLKFMVYLQKENIIDESGMPKERFSAEFPKEGPSILRIQQVVRGDSAAYFCASSPLADFYNEQFFGPGTRLTVL.

V usage is TRBV7-9 and J usage is TRBJ2-1; no firm D call. Germline V gene sequence: CDR1 SEHNR, CDR2 FQNEAQ (reference sequence). This CDR3 spans 12 amino acids. V shed 7 bases and J shed 8 bases, with 12 bases lying between them. Here the CDR3 reads CASKESEYEQFF. CDR3 in DNA: TGTGCCAGCAAGGAGTCCGAGTATGAGCAGTTCTTC.

The CDR3, as DNA: TGCAGCGCTGTAGGGGGCTACCTTCGGGGCTACACCTTC. This codes for CSAVGGYLRGYTF. The rearrangement uses TRBV29-1 and TRBJ1-2, with 7 bases matching TRBD1. CDR1 and CDR2 (germline): SQVTM, ANQGSEA. The CDR3 extends over 13 amino acids. J was trimmed by 8 bases and V by 7 bases; bases with no gene match: 13.

Only a few counts were recorded for this clonotype. This sequence joins TRBV6-6 and TRBJ2-1; 9 bases agree with TRBD2. From germline, CDR1 is MNHNY and CDR2 SVGAGI (reference sequence). This CDR3 is built from 16 residues. With 2 bases clipped from V and 3 bases from J, the junction kept 5 bases outside the gene matches. CDR3 region: CASSYNPSGVYNEQFF. CDR3 nucleotides: TGTGCCAGCAGTTACAATCCTAGCGGGGTCTACAATGAGCAGTTCTTC.

This clonotype came up a few times. The rearrangement joins TRBV18 to TRBJ2-3; 7 bases align to TRBD1. J gave up 4 bases and V 3 bases, and 1 base lay outside the gene matches. CDR3 length equals 13 residues. Germline values: CDR1 KGHSH, CDR2 LQKENI. In DNA, the CDR3 is TGTGCCAGCTCACCCGACAGGGCAGATACGCAGTATTTT. Protein sequence: CASSPDRADTQYF.

The chain carries TRBV20-1 and TRBJ2-1; 7 nucleotides match TRBD2. CDR1 and CDR2 from the germline V gene are DFQATT and SNEGSKA (reference sequence). V lost 7 bases to trimming and J lost 2 bases; unmatched junction nucleotides: 8. The CDR3 loop spans 14 amino acids. In nucleotides, the CDR3 is TGCAGTGTTAGTTGGCTAGCGGCCTACAATGAGCAGTTCTTC. It specifies CSVSWLAAYNEQFF.

This clonotype has a handful of counts. The genes are TRBV7-2 and TRBJ2-1; TRBD2 aligns across 11 bases. The ends lost 1 base at V and 9 bases at J; junction bases unmatched: 5. The germline gives CDR1 SGHTA, CDR2 FQGNSA. The CDR3 is made up of 15 amino acids. CDR3 nucleotide sequence: TGTGCCAGCAGCTTAGTCTTAGCGGGAGGGAGTGAGCAGTTCTTC. Translated, it gives CASSLVLAGGSEQFF.

The chain uses TRBV5-1 and TRBJ1-4, with D tentatively TRBD1 (5 bases). The CDR3 loop spans 14 amino acids. V dropped 6 bases and J dropped 0 bases, with 9 bases sitting between them. Germline V gives CDR1 SGHRS, CDR2 YFSETQ. The CDR3 nucleotides read TGCGCCAGCACATCAGGGACAACTAATGAAAAACTGTTTTTT. Its translation: CASTSGTTNEKLFF.

CDR3 nucleotide sequence: TGTGCCAGCAGGGAGCAGGGTTCCGAGCAGTACTTC. Its protein is CASREQGSEQYF. The chain recombines TRBV12-3 or TRBV12-4 with TRBJ2-5; TRBD1 might be the D (5 bases). The J call is doubtful: the DNA matches TRBJ2-7 better. CDR3 size: 12 residues.

The chain combines TRBV7-6 with TRBJ2-7; a weak D match, TRBD1 (6 bases). In germline, CDR1 is SGHVS, CDR2 FNYEAQ. The CDR3 length is 16 residues. V lost 2 bases to trimming and J lost 0 bases, with 14 bases between them. CDR3 DNA: TGTGCCAGCAGCTTACGCGGCCCGGACAGCTCCTACGAGCAGTACTTC. It yields the protein CASSLRGPDSSYEQYF. Filled out from reference TRBV7-6 and TRBJ2-7, the complete variable domain reads GAGVSQSPRYKVTKRGQDVALRCDPISGHVSLYWYRQALGQGPEFLTYFNYEAQQDKSGLPNDRFSAERPEGSISTLTIQRTEQRDSAMYRCASSLRGPDSSYEQYFGPGTRLTVT.

This chain connects TRBV20-1 to TRBJ2-4; no clear D. Germline CDR1 DFQATT, CDR2 SNEGSKA (reference sequence). CDR3 length: 15 amino acids. Trimming shortened V by 1 base and J by 0 bases, and 10 bases separated the two germline ends. CDR3 region: CSARVWLLAKNIQYF. The CDR3 DNA follows: TGCAGTGCTAGAGTGTGGCTTCTAGCCAAAAACATTCAGTACTTC.